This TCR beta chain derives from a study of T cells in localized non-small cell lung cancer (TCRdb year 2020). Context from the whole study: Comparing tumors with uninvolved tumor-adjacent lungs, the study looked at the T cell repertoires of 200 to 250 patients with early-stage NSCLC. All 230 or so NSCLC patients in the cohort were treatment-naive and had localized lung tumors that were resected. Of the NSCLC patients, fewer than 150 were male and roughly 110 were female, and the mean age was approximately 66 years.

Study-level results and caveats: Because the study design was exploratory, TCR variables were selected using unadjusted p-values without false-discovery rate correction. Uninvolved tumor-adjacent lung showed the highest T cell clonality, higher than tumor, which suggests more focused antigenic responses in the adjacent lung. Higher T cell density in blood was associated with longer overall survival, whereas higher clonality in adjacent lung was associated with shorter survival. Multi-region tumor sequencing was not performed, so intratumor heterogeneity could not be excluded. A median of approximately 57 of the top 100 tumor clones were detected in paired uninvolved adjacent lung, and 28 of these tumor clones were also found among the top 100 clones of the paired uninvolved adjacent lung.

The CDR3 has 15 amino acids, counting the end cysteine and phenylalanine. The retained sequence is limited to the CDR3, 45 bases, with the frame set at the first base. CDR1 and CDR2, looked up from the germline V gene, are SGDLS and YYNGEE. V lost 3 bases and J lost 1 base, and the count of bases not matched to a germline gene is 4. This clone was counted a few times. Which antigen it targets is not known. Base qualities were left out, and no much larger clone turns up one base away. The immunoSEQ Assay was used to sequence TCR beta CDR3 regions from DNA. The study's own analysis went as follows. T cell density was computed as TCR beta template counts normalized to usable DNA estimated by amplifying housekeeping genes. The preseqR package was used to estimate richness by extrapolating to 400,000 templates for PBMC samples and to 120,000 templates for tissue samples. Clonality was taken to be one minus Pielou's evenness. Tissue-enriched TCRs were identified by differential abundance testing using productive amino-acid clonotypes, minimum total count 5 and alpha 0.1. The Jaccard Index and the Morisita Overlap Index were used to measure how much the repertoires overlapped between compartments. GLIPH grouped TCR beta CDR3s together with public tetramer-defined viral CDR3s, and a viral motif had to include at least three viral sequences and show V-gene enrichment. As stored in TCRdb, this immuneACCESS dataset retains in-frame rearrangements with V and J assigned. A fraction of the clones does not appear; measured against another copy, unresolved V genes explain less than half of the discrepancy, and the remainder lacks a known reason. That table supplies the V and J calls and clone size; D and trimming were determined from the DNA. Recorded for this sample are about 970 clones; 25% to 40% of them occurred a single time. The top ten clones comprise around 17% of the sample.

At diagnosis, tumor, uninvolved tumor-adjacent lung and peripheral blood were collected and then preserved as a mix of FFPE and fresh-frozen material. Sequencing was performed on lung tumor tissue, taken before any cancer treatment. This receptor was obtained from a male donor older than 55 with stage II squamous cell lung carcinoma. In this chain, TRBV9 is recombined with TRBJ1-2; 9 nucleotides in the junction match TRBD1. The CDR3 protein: CASSGRQGVNYGYTF. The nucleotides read TGTGCCAGCAGCGGAAGACAGGGGGTTAACTATGGCTACACCTTC.